The 16 T cell receptor beta chains given below trace back to one sample, sequenced in a study of vaccination and CD4 T cells after COVID-19. No antigens are known for them. Regarding treatment: roughly 11-day PBMC culture with coronavirus spike peptide pools or control peptides (ViraFEST assay). An Oncomine TCR Beta short-read assay was used to sequence the DNA from cultured CD4+ T cells. TCRdb reprocessed the PCR reads via MiXCR and lists one record per CDR3 protein. This table has about 17,000 distinct CDR3 sequences, 40% to 50% appearing once. The source was CD4+ T cells from blood, cultured in vitro, collected before SARS-CoV-2 vaccination. The source is a human donor who had recovered from COVID-19.

The J gene is TRBJ2-1, the V gene TRBV20-1; 8 bases align to TRBD1. Trimming took 8 bases from V and 6 from J; bases not matched to a gene: 12. Germline loops: CDR1 DFQATT, CDR2 SNEGSKA (reference sequence). The CDR3 consists of 14 residues. CDR3 coding DNA: TGCAGTCTCTTCCTTGGACAGGGAATCAATGAGCAGTTCTTC. It codes for CSLFLGQGINEQFF.

This chain joins TRBV5-4 and TRBJ2-7, with unresolved D. The CDR3 is made up of 14 amino acids. CDR1 and CDR2 from the germline V gene are SGHNT and YYREEE (reference sequence). V dropped 0 bases and J dropped 0 bases, with 7 bases sitting between them. In DNA form, the CDR3 reads TGTGCCAGCAGCTTGGGCGGTAGCTCCTACGAGCAGTACTTC. It encodes CASSLGGSSYEQYF.

This clonotype was observed a handful of times. The J gene is TRBJ1-5, the V gene TRBV10-2, with TRBD1 matching 10 bases. Germline V gives CDR1 WSHSY, CDR2 SAAADI. This CDR3 contains 15 residues. V dropped 5 bases and J dropped 2; count of bases not matched to a gene: 3. CDR3 DNA sequence: TGCGCCAGCAGTCCCGGGACAGGGGGCAATCAGCCCCAGCATTTT. Its protein is CASSPGTGGNQPQHF.

The V call is TRBV20-1, the J call TRBJ2-6; D might be TRBD1 (6 bases). The CDR3 sequence is 14 residues long. The germline CDR1 and CDR2 sequences are DFQATT and SNEGSKA (reference sequence). V gave up 6 bases and J gave up 2 bases, with 11 bases separating them. The CDR3 DNA follows: TGCAGTGCCTGGACAGTTCCTGGGGCCAACGTCCTGACTTTC. Translating gives CSAWTVPGANVLTF.

As DNA, the CDR3 is TGTGCCAGCAGTTTTCCCGGGACACTCTCGAGCTCCTATAATTCACCCCTCCACTTT. It translates to CASSFPGTLSSSYNSPLHF. The rearrangement uses TRBV7-2 and TRBJ1-6, with D tentatively TRBD1 (6 bases). Trimming removed 6 bases from V and 0 bases from J, with 21 bases in between. CDR3 length equals 19 residues. The germline V gene has CDR1 SGHTA and CDR2 FQGNSA.

The chain recombines TRBV15 with TRBJ1-2, with 9 bases matching TRBD1. CDR3 length: 17 residues. Unmatched junction bases numbered 6, after V lost 0 bases and J lost 1 base. The germline V gene has CDR1 LNHNV and CDR2 YYDKDF (reference sequence). The CDR3 DNA reads TGTGCCACCAGCAGAGATCGGGGACAGGGAAGTAACTATGGCTACACCTTC. Its protein product is CATSRDRGQGSNYGYTF.

The gene calls are TRBV11-2 and TRBJ1-1; no reliable D call. Trimming took off 6 bases at V and 8 bases at J, with 19 bases between the two ends. The CDR3 totals 14 residues. Germline V lookup: CDR1 SGHAT, CDR2 FQNNGV. CDR3 residues: CASRDPQRWTEAFF. Here the CDR3 DNA reads TGTGCCAGCAGGGATCCCCAACGTTGGACCGAAGCTTTCTTT.

This clonotype was seen a handful of times. V and J are TRBV6-1 and TRBJ1-1; D gene unclear. The length of the CDR3 is 12 residues. V was cut by 7 bases and J by 4 bases, with 10 bases left in between. Germline values: CDR1 MNHNS, CDR2 SASEGT. Written as DNA, the CDR3 is TGTGCCAGCACCCCTCGGGGCACTGAAGCTTTCTTT. It codes for CASTPRGTEAFF.

The V and J genes are TRBV20-1 and TRBJ2-7; D is possibly TRBD1 or TRBD2 (5 bases each). The CDR3 sequence is 15 residues long. Per germline, CDR1 DFQATT and CDR2 SNEGSKA (reference sequence). Trimming took 4 bases from V and 1 from J, leaving 17 bases between them. The CDR3 DNA reads TGCAGTGCTACAAGCGGCCGGGACGGATCCTACGAGCAGTACTTC. This translates into CSATSGRDGSYEQYF.

The rearrangement links TRBV2 to TRBJ1-1, with D unclear. Germline values: CDR1 SNHLY, CDR2 FYNNEI. The CDR3 extends over 12 amino acids. The V and J ends lost 3 bases and 6 bases respectively, with 8 bases between them. CDR3 sequence reads: CASSEVEAEAFF. The CDR3 nucleotides are TGTGCCAGCAGTGAGGTGGAGGCTGAAGCTTTCTTT.

This chain links TRBV7-9 with TRBJ1-6, with D hard to call. Trimming cost V 3 bases and J 10 bases, with 16 bases left between them. The CDR3 is 15 residues long. Germline V lookup: CDR1 SEHNR, CDR2 FQNEAQ (reference sequence). This chain's CDR3 is CASSLNSFPGSPLHF. The CDR3 DNA follows: TGTGCCAGCAGCTTGAACTCCTTCCCTGGCTCACCCCTCCACTTT.

The chain has TRBV7-9 and TRBJ2-1; TRBD1 or TRBD2 may be the D gene (5 bases each). Germline CDR1 is SEHNR and CDR2 is FQNEAQ (reference sequence). V lost 0 bases, J lost 0 bases, and 9 bases lay in between. The CDR3 contains 16 residues. Written as DNA, the CDR3 is TGTGCCAGCAGCTTAGCGGCAGGGAGCTCCTACAATGAGCAGTTCTTC. As protein: CASSLAAGSSYNEQFF. Filled out from reference TRBV7-9 and TRBJ2-1, the complete variable domain reads DTGVSQNPRHKITKRGQNVTFRCDPISEHNRLYWYRQTLGQGPEFLTYFQNEAQLEKSRLLSDRFSAERPKGSFSTLEIQRTEQGDSAMYLCASSLAAGSSYNEQFFGPGTRLTVL.

This clonotype has more than one count but fewer than ten. The chain employs TRBV7-2 and TRBJ1-5, with 9 bases aligning to TRBD1. The CDR3 runs to 15 residues. CDR1 is SGHTA, CDR2 FQGNSA, per germline. Losses at the gene ends were 1 base for V and 9 bases for J; bases not matched to a gene: 7. Here the CDR3 reads CASSLEGQGASPQHF. The CDR3 DNA follows: TGTGCCAGCAGCTTAGAGGGACAGGGAGCCTCGCCCCAGCATTTT.

The chain carries TRBV20-1 and TRBJ2-3, with D unclear. Per the germline V gene, CDR1 is DFQATT and CDR2 is SNEGSKA (reference sequence). CDR3 length equals 15 residues. Trimming shortened V by 5 bases and J by 4 bases, and 19 bases separated the two germline ends. The CDR3 is CSARLLALSADTQYF. The CDR3 DNA follows: TGCAGTGCTCGACTTCTTGCTTTAAGCGCAGATACGCAGTATTTT.

This clonotype has more than one count but fewer than ten. DNA of the CDR3: TGCAGTGCTAGAGGAACCGGGACAGGCGGAGAGCAGTACTTC. Protein: CSARGTGTGGEQYF. The gene calls are TRBV20-1 and TRBJ2-7; 8 bases are shared with TRBD1. The trim removed 1 base at V and 7 bases at J, leaving 9 bases unmatched. CDR1 and CDR2 (germline): DFQATT, SNEGSKA (reference sequence). This CDR3 comprises 14 residues.

The table lists this clonotype with a few counts. The chain uses TRBV11-3 and TRBJ1-1; D ambiguous. Deletions cut 0 bases from V and 12 bases from J, with 8 bases between. Germline CDR1 and CDR2: SGHNT and YENEEA. CDR3 length: 11 amino acids. CDR3 region: CASSLDLATFF. DNA for the CDR3: TGTGCCAGCAGCTTAGATCTGGCGACTTTCTTT.